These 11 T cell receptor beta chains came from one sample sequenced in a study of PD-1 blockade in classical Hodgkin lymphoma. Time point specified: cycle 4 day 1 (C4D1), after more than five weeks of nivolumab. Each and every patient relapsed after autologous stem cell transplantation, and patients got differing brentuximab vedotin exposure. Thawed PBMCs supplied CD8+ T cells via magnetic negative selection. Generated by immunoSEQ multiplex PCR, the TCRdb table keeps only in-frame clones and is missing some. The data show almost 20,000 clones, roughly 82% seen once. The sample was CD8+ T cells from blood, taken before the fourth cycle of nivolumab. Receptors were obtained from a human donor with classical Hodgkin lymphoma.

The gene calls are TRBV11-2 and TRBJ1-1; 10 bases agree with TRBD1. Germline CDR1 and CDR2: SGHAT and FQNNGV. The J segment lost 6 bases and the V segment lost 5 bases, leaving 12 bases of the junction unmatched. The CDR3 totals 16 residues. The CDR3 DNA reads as TGTGCCAGCAGCCGTACTTCCGGGACAGGGGTCTCTGAAGCTTTCTTT. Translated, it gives CASSRTSGTGVSEAFF.

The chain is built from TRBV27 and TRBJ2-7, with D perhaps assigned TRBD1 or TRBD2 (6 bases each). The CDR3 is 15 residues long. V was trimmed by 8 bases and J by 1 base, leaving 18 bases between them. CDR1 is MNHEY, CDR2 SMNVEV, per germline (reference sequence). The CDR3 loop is CASSGLGGTSYEQYF. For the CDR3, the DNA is TGTGCCAGCTCTGGGCTGGGCGGGACATCCTACGAGCAGTACTTC.

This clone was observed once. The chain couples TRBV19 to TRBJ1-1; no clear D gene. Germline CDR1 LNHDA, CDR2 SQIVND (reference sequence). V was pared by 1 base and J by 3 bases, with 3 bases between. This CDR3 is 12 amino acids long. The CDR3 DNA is TGTGCCAGTAGTATAGGGTACACTGAAGCTTTCTTT. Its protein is CASSIGYTEAFF.

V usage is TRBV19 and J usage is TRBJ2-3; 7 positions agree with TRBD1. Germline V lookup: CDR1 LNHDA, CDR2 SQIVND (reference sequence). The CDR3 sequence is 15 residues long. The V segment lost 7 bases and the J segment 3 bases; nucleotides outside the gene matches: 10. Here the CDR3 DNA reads TGTGCCAGTACCGGGACAGAAGGAGGAACAGATACGCAGTATTTT. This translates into CASTGTEGGTDTQYF.

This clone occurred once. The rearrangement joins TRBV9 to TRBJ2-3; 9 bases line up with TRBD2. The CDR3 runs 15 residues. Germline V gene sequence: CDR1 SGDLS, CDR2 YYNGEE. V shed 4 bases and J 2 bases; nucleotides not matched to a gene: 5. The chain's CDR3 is CASSIRTSDTDTQYF. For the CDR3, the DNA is TGTGCCAGCAGCATCCGGACTAGCGACACAGATACGCAGTATTTT.

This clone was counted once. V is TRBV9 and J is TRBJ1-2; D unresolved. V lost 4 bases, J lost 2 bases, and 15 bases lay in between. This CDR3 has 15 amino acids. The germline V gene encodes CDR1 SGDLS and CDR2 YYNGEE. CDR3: CASSPGLNPNYGYTF. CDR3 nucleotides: TGTGCCAGCAGCCCAGGACTGAATCCGAACTATGGCTACACCTTC.

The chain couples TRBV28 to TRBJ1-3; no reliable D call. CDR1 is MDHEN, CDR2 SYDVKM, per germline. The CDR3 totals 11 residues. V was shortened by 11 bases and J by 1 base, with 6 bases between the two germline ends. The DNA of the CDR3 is TGTGCCTACGGGTCTGGAAACACCATATATTTT. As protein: CAYGSGNTIYF.

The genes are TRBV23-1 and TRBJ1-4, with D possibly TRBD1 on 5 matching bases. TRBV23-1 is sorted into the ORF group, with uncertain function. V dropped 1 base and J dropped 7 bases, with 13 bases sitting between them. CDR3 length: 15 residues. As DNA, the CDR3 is TGCGCCAGCAGTCAATGTCGGGGCGAGGGTGAAAAACTGTTTTTT. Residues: CASSQCRGEGEKLFF.

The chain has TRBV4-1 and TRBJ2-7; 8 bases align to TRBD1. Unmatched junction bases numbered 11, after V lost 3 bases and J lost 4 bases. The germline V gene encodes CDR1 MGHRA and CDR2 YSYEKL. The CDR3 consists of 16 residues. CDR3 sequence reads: CASSQGGTGGVYEQYF. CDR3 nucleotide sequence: TGCGCCAGCAGCCAGGGGGGAACAGGGGGAGTTTACGAGCAGTACTTC.

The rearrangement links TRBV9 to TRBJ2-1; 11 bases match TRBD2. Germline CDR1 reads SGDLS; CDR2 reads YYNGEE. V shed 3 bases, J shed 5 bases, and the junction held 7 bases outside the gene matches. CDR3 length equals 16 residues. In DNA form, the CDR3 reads TGTGCCAGCAGCGCGCTAACTAGCGGGGGACACAATGAGCAGTTCTTC. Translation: CASSALTSGGHNEQFF. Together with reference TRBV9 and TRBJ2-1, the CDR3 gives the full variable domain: DSGVTQTPKHLITATGQRVTLRCSPRSGDLSVYWYQQSLDQGLQFLIQYYNGEERAKGNILERFSAQQFPDLHSELNLSSLELGDSALYFCASSALTSGGHNEQFFGPGTRLTVL.

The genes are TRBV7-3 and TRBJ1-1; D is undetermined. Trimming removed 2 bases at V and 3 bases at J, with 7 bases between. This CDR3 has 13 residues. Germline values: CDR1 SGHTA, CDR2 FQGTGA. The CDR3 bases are TGTGCCAGCAGCTTAGGCGGTCACACTGAAGCTTTCTTT. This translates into CASSLGGHTEAFF.